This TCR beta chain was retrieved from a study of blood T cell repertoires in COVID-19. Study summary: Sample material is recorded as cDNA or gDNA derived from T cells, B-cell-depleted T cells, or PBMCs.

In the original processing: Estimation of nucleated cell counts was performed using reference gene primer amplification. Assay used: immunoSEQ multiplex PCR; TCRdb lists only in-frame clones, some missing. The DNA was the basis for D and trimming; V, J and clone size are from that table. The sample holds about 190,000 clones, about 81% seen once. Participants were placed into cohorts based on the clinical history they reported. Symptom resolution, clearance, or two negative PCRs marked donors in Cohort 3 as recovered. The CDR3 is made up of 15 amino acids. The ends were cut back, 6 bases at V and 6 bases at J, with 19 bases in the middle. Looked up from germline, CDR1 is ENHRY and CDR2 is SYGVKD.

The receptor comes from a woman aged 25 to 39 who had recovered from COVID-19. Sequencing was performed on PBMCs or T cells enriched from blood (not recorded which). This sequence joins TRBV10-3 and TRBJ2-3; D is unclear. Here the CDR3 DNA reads TGTGCCATCAGAGCGACGGCGCCCGCGGCGGATACGCAGTATTTT. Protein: CAIRATAPAADTQYF.